Listed below are T cell receptor beta chains from one sample, sequenced in a study of CD8 T cells in ankylosing spondylitis. Each CDR3 protein gets one entry after TCRdb re-called the 5' RACE reads with MiXCR. In the table there are fewer than 180,000 distinct CDR3 sequences, 40% to 50% of which are singletons. The sequenced sample consisted of synovial fluid, either unsorted or a sorted T cell fraction (not recorded which). Receptors originate from a male donor with ankylosing spondylitis. Both conserved end residues are part of each CDR3. D genes are given only for firm matches.

J: TRBJ2-1
V: TRBV6-6
D: .
CDR3: CASRTAGDQFF

J: TRBJ2-4
V: TRBV11-1
D: TRBD2
CDR3: CASSFAGLAGGNKNIQYF

J: TRBJ1-4
V: TRBV21-1
D: .
CDR3: CASSPRQCNEKLFF

J: TRBJ1-5
V: TRBV5-1
D: .
CDR3: CASSPGLEDQPQHF

J: TRBJ2-3
V: TRBV7-4
D: TRBD1
CDR3: CASKPAGQGDTDTQYF

J: TRBJ2-7
V: TRBV7-9
D: TRBD1
CDR3: CASSLQGDYEQYF

J: TRBJ2-3
V: TRBV7-6
D: TRBD2
CDR3: CASSGTSGSRLGDTQYF

J: TRBJ2-3
V: TRBV30
D: .
CDR3: CAWSHLSDTQYF

J: TRBJ1-2
V: TRBV29-1
D: .
CDR3: CSTPGNYGYTF

J: TRBJ2-3
V: TRBV28
D: .
CDR3: CASSWPRGWTDTQYF

J: TRBJ1-1
V: TRBV7-9
D: .
CDR3: CASTLGTLEAFF

J: TRBJ2-7
V: TRBV7-3
D: TRBD2
CDR3: CASSPVGGSYEQYF

J: TRBJ2-5
V: TRBV20-1
D: TRBD2
CDR3: CSAGRAGDRQETQYF

J: TRBJ1-1
V: TRBV12-3/TRBV12-4
D: .
CDR3: CASAPYEGTEAFF

J: TRBJ1-1
V: TRBV7-8
D: .
CDR3: CASSLVIQGFTEAFF

J: TRBJ2-5
V: TRBV6-2/TRBV6-3
D: .
CDR3: CASSYWADNQETQYF

J: TRBJ1-1
V: TRBV10-3
D: TRBD1
CDR3: CAISNTGELTEAFF

J: TRBJ2-7
V: TRBV29-1
D: TRBD2
CDR3: CSVVVGRAASEQYF

J: TRBJ1-5
V: TRBV11-2
D: .
CDR3: CASSQGRKNQPQHF

J: TRBJ1-5
V: TRBV6-2/TRBV6-3
D: .
CDR3: CASSYFSNQPQHF

J: TRBJ1-2
V: TRBV28
D: TRBD1
CDR3: CASSLWGRGLEYGYTF

J: TRBJ1-1
V: TRBV28
D: .
CDR3: CASSLFRDTEAFF

J: TRBJ2-3
V: TRBV11-3
D: .
CDR3: CASSPPADYTDTQYF

J: TRBJ2-2
V: TRBV4-1
D: TRBD1
CDR3: CASSRWTGGNTGELFF

J: TRBJ2-6
V: TRBV11-2
D: TRBD2
CDR3: CASSPAGSGTFSGANVLTF

J: TRBJ2-2
V: TRBV15
D: .
CDR3: CATSWGLLTGELFF

J: TRBJ2-2
V: TRBV7-9
D: .
CDR3: CASSFAGLAGELFF

J: TRBJ2-1
V: TRBV29-1
D: .
CDR3: CSVGDGYSYNEQFF

J: TRBJ2-2
V: TRBV24-1
D: .
CDR3: CATSDFNPGELFF

J: TRBJ2-7
V: TRBV10-2
D: .
CDR3: CASSESWGPYEQYF

J: TRBJ2-3
V: TRBV10-3
D: .
CDR3: CAISDPGTAKHTQYF

J: TRBJ1-1
V: TRBV12-3/TRBV12-4
D: TRBD1
CDR3: CASSRHRGNTEAFF

J: TRBJ2-1
V: TRBV7-4
D: .
CDR3: CASSLARCDRINEQFF

J: TRBJ1-5
V: TRBV4-1
D: .
CDR3: CASSQGGGQPQHF

J: TRBJ2-1
V: TRBV10-3
D: TRBD1
CDR3: CAISTYWTGGSYNEQFF

J: TRBJ2-5
V: TRBV10-2
D: TRBD2
CDR3: CASSEGGGEIRTQYF

J: TRBJ2-1
V: TRBV7-2
D: .
CDR3: CASSLAWYLTNNEQFF

J: TRBJ2-3
V: TRBV28
D: .
CDR3: CASSLGSGDTQYF

J: TRBJ1-4
V: TRBV4-1
D: .
CDR3: CASSQVLEGRNEKLFF

J: TRBJ2-1
V: TRBV20-1
D: .
CDR3: CSAKNLPLGTYNEQFF

J: TRBJ1-4
V: TRBV5-1
D: .
CDR3: CASSQRGGYEKLFF

J: TRBJ1-1
V: TRBV3-1
D: TRBD1
CDR3: CASSHGQGYEAFF

J: TRBJ2-2
V: TRBV18
D: .
CDR3: CASSPLDDSTGELFF

J: TRBJ2-7
V: TRBV3-1
D: .
CDR3: CASTLWANTREQYF

J: TRBJ2-1
V: TRBV15
D: .
CDR3: CATSREEVVNEQFF

J: TRBJ2-1
V: TRBV24-1
D: TRBD2
CDR3: CATSPRTSGYNEQFF

J: TRBJ2-2
V: TRBV4-2
D: .
CDR3: CASRPVNTGELFF

J: TRBJ2-3
V: TRBV5-1
D: .
CDR3: CASSLRTARADTQYF

J: TRBJ2-2
V: TRBV18
D: TRBD2
CDR3: CAASGSRELFF

J: TRBJ1-1
V: TRBV19
D: TRBD1
CDR3: CASSNRQGSTEAFF

J: TRBJ2-1
V: TRBV4-1
D: .
CDR3: CASSQWVPGEQFF

J: TRBJ1-4
V: TRBV28
D: .
CDR3: CASSSPRGEGNEKLFF

J: TRBJ2-7
V: TRBV28
D: .
CDR3: CASSLQGRSYEQYF

J: TRBJ2-1
V: TRBV28
D: .
CDR3: CASSPWGLGKTPYNEQFF

J: TRBJ2-3
V: TRBV7-3
D: .
CDR3: CASSFSAGTDTQYF

J: TRBJ2-2
V: TRBV7-3
D: .
CDR3: CASSLIDGSAGELFF

J: TRBJ2-7
V: TRBV7-2
D: .
CDR3: CASSFEGAAYEQYF

J: TRBJ2-7
V: TRBV4-1
D: .
CDR3: CASSQGGLGSMTYEQYF